This T cell receptor beta chain was found in a study of CD8 T cells in Susac syndrome. Findings and caveats of the study: An acknowledgment was made by the study that its TCR sequencing and HLA analysis involved relatively few individuals.

As regards this clonotype: Its specificity is unknown.

Germline CDR1 MNHEY, CDR2 SVGEGT. Trimming took off 2 bases at V and 5 bases at J, with 6 bases between the two ends. There are 12 residues in the CDR3. Reverse transcription of about 0.5 to 1 ug RNA was carried out with random hexamers. With immunoSEQ multiplex PCR, TCR beta CDR3 was amplified across 54 Vbeta and 13 Jbeta. From the immunoSEQ multiplex PCR reads, TCRdb called clonotypes with MiXCR, one entry per CDR3 protein. The sample includes around 180,000 distinct CDR3 sequences, approximately 95% seen only once; the top ten take around 0.15%. The chain combines TRBV6-2 or TRBV6-3 with TRBJ1-1; the D is unclear. The receptor was derived from a human donor with multiple sclerosis. What was sequenced was CD8+ T cells from PBMCs. This chain's CDR3 is CASSYARTEAFF. The CDR3 coding sequence is TGTGCCAGCAGTTACGCTCGAACTGAAGCTTTCTTT.